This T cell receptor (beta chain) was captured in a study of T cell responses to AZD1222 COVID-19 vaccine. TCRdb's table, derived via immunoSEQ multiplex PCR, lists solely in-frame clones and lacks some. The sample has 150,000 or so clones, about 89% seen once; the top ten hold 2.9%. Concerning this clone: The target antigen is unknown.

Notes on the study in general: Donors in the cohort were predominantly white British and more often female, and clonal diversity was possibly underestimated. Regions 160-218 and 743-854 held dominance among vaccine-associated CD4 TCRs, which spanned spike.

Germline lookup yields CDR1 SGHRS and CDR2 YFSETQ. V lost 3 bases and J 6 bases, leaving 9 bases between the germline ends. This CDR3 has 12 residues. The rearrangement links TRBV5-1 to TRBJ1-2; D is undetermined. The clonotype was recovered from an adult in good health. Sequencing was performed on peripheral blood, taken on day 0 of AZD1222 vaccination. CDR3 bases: TGCGCCAGCAGCTGGGAGGGCGATGGCTACACCTTC. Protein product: CASSWEGDGYTF.